A selection of T cell receptor beta chains follows, all from one sample in a study of long-term antiretroviral therapy in people with HIV. Measured with immunoSEQ multiplex PCR; TCRdb has only the in-frame clones, and not every one. The sample contains 30,000 to 40,000 clones, roughly 80% of which appear only once. This sample comprised unsorted PBMCs, obtained 1.5 years after starting antiretroviral therapy. The receptors here all came from a man younger than 35 with HIV. CDR3s leave out the opening cysteine and the closing phenylalanine or tryptophan. D genes are given only for firm matches.

v_call: TRBV14; d_call: TRBD2; j_call: TRBJ2-1; cdr3_aa: ASSPLGTSGNEQF
v_call: TRBV10-3; d_call: NA; j_call: TRBJ2-3; cdr3_aa: AISESVTVADTQY
v_call: TRBV28; d_call: NA; j_call: TRBJ2-7; cdr3_aa: ASRVGSYEQY
v_call: TRBV19; d_call: NA; j_call: TRBJ2-2; cdr3_aa: ASRPGGDGELF
v_call: TRBV19; d_call: NA; j_call: TRBJ1-5; cdr3_aa: ASSIDRAGNQPQH
v_call: TRBV6-1; d_call: NA; j_call: TRBJ1-3; cdr3_aa: ASRDYSSSGNTIY
v_call: TRBV18; d_call: NA; j_call: TRBJ2-1; cdr3_aa: ASSPGYEQF
v_call: TRBV28; d_call: TRBD1; j_call: TRBJ1-5; cdr3_aa: AGRSGQSHQPQH
v_call: TRBV13; d_call: NA; j_call: TRBJ2-2; cdr3_aa: ASSLESGRGRNTGELF
v_call: TRBV4-1; d_call: TRBD2; j_call: TRBJ2-1; cdr3_aa: ASSQEGLAGSSYNEQF